This entry concerns a single T cell receptor (beta chain). Its antigen is undetermined. Since no conserved phenylalanine or tryptophan closes the CDR3, a read error is the likely cause. These data originate in a study of tumor-infiltrating lymphocytes in primary liver carcinoma. The overall study: Patients were both men and women, whose ages ran from 30 to 69 years. Every sample contained roughly 3.5 to 8 million productive TCRbeta reads, and these numbers were similar from one tissue type to another.

From roughly 18-30 mg of unsorted bulk tissue, DNA and RNA were co-extracted together. Constant-region priming of roughly 0.45 ug total RNA yielded TCR beta cDNA. Modified slightly, ARM-PCR produced TCR beta libraries over three nested multiplex PCR rounds. TRBV1-TRBV30 forward primers paired with a C-beta reverse primer drove the first two PCR rounds, about 10 cycles each. TCRdb redid the calling of the multiplex PCR reads with MiXCR, one entry per CDR3 protein. The sample consists of 95,000 to 150,000 distinct CDR3 sequences, around 62% of them appearing once. CDR1 GTSNPN and CDR2 SVGIG come from the germline V gene (reference sequence). This CDR3 is built from 12 residues. Study-level points and caveats: The 250 largest clones made up significantly more of tumor than blood repertoires (p = 0.039). Pairs of tumor regions overlapped more than tumor-adjacent and tumor-blood pairs did.

The sequence came from a woman in her sixties or seventies with primary liver carcinoma and hepatitis B virus infection. The chain recombines TRBV30 with TRBJ2-5; 9 nucleotides agree with TRBD2. The material sequenced was liver tumor tissue from sampling region 1. Subset described: tumor region T1, superior pole. CDR3 loop: CTWISGSETQYL. The CDR3 DNA reads as TGTACCTGGATTAGCGGGAGTGAGACCCAGTACCTC.